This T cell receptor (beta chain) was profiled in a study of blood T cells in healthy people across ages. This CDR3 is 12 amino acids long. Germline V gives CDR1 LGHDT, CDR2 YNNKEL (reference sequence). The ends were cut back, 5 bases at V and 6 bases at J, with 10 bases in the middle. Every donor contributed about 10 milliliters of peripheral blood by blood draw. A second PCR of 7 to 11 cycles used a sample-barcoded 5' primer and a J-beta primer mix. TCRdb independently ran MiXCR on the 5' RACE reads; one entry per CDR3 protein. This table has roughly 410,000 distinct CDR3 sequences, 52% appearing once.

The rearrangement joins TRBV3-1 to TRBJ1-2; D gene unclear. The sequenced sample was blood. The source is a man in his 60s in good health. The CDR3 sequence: CASSAPTDGYTF. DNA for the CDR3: TGTGCCAGCAGCGCCCCCACGGATGGCTACACCTTC.